This T cell receptor beta chain was obtained from a study of graft-versus-host responses after intestinal transplantation. The wider study: The whole recipient group had anti-thymocyte globulin induction followed by tacrolimus and steroids for roughly three years. Study-wide points: GvH clonotypes were identified within recipient marrow, with a subset emerging first in ileum or blood. The presence of high graft-versus-host to host-versus-graft clonal ratios in allografts characterized patients with graft-donor T cell macrochimerism.

Germline loops: CDR1 SGHTA, CDR2 FQGNSA. Trimming removed 2 bases at V and 7 bases at J, with 21 bases between. The CDR3 sequence is 18 residues long. The table came from immunoSEQ multiplex PCR; TCRdb's copy has only in-frame clones and leaves some out. The sample carries over 90,000 clones, 80% to 95% recorded once. Concerning this clone: Its specificity is unknown.

This clonotype was sampled from a human donor who received an intestinal transplant. The chain is built from TRBV7-2 and TRBJ1-6; D gene ambiguous. The input for sequencing was unstimulated CD8+ T cells sorted from spleen or lymph node cells, taken before intestinal transplant. The CDR3 here is CASSLKGSGRVQNSPLHF. In DNA form, the CDR3 reads TGTGCCAGCAGCTTAAAAGGTTCGGGTAGGGTACAAAATTCACCCCTCCACTTT.